The next 32 T cell receptor beta chains were all read from a single sample in a study of T cell responses to AZD1222 COVID-19 vaccine. The assay was immunoSEQ multiplex PCR, and TCRdb's table has in-frame clones only and misses some. The sample holds some 60,000 clones, about 83% seen once. Here the sequenced sample was peripheral blood, taken 28 days after the second AZD1222 dose. These receptors were obtained from an adult who received the AZD1222 COVID-19 vaccine.

This chain joins TRBV4-3 and TRBJ1-6; D unclear. The germline V gene encodes CDR1 LGHNA and CDR2 YSLEER. This CDR3 is built from 15 residues. V lost 0 bases to trimming and J lost 6 bases, with 9 bases between them. As DNA, the CDR3 is TGCGCCAGCAGCCAAGAAGCAGGAGTTAATTCACCCCTCCACTTT. As protein: CASSQEAGVNSPLHF.

The chain is built from TRBV4-2 and TRBJ2-7; weak D call: TRBD1 (6 bases). Germline CDR1 and CDR2: LGHNA and YNFKEQ. Between the trimmed V and J ends, which lost 0 bases and 3 bases, there was a span of 12 bases. This CDR3 has 15 residues. The CDR3: CASSQDVVQGYEQYF. The DNA of the CDR3 is TGTGCCAGCAGCCAAGATGTCGTACAGGGCTACGAGCAGTACTTC.

This clone was observed a handful of times. The chain employs TRBV29-1 and TRBJ2-5; TRBD1 matches at 10 bases. J gave up 10 bases and V 3 bases, and 11 bases lay outside the gene matches. From germline, CDR1 is SQVTM and CDR2 ANQGSEA. This CDR3 has 14 amino acids. In DNA form, the CDR3 reads TGCAGCGTTGAGGTTGGGACAGGGGATGGGGTCCAGTACTTC. Amino acids: CSVEVGTGDGVQYF.

The V and J genes are TRBV12-3 or TRBV12-4 and TRBJ1-2, with D unresolved. The CDR3 consists of 12 residues. Deletions cut 5 bases from V and 8 bases from J, with 12 bases between. DNA for the CDR3: TGTGCCAGCAGTCACGCAGGTGGGGGCTACACCTTC. Its protein product is CASSHAGGGYTF.

This chain uses TRBV7-3 with TRBJ1-1; 9 bases map to TRBD1. The CDR3 spans 14 residues. Per germline, CDR1 SGHTA and CDR2 FQGTGA. V was clipped by 5 bases and J by 5 bases; unmatched bases: 6. The CDR3 region is CASSLQGQGTEAFF. The CDR3 DNA is TGTGCCAGCAGCCTCCAAGGACAGGGGACTGAAGCTTTCTTT.

The V gene is TRBV6-5, the J gene TRBJ1-2, with TRBD1 identical over 8 bases. J gave up 5 bases and V 5 bases, and 1 base lay outside the gene matches. The CDR3 spans 12 residues. Germline V gene sequence: CDR1 MNHEY, CDR2 SVGAGI. Here the CDR3 reads CASSTGGYGYTF. CDR3 nucleotides: TGTGCCAGCAGTACAGGGGGGTATGGCTACACCTTC.

The chain links TRBV5-4 to TRBJ2-5; 9 bases are shared with TRBD2. The CDR3 has 12 amino acids. The V and J ends lost 5 bases and 7 bases, in that order; junction bases with no gene match: 3. Per the germline V gene, CDR1 is SGHNT and CDR2 is YYREEE (reference sequence). The CDR3 reads CASSEAGGTQYF. The CDR3 DNA reads as TGTGCCAGCAGTGAAGCGGGGGGGACCCAGTACTTC.

The gene calls are TRBV5-1 and TRBJ1-2, with 9 nucleotides matching TRBD1. V lost 2 bases and J lost 6; bases outside the gene matches: 11. This CDR3 region has 16 residues. CDR1 and CDR2 (germline): SGHRS, YFSETQ. The chain's CDR3 is CASSFTGGVIMDGYTF. DNA of the CDR3: TGCGCCAGCAGCTTTACAGGGGGCGTTATTATGGATGGCTACACCTTC.

The chain employs TRBV6-5 and TRBJ2-7; weak D call: TRBD1 (5 bases). Trimming shortened V by 5 bases and J by 2 bases, and 10 bases separated the two germline ends. The CDR3 spans 13 residues. Germline loops: CDR1 MNHEY, CDR2 SVGAGI. CDR3 amino acids: CASSQGPTYEQYF. The CDR3 DNA sequence: TGTGCCAGCAGTCAGGGTCCTACCTACGAGCAGTACTTC.

The chain joins TRBV9 to TRBJ1-6, with 8 bases fitting TRBD1. This CDR3 region has 16 residues. The V and J ends lost 3 bases and 5 bases, in that order; junction bases with no gene match: 7. Germline V gene sequence: CDR1 SGDLS, CDR2 YYNGEE. CDR3 sequence reads: CASSADREVHNSPLHF. In DNA, the CDR3 is TGTGCCAGCAGCGCGGACAGGGAGGTTCATAATTCACCCCTCCACTTT.

This clone was seen a few times. In DNA, the CDR3 is TGTGCCAGCTCACCACCTTTACTAAAGCGGGGGCACGACGAGCAGTACTTC. Its translation is CASSPPLLKRGHDEQYF. The chain links TRBV18 to TRBJ2-7; 8 bases fit TRBD2. Germline CDR1 KGHSH, CDR2 LQKENI. This CDR3 has 17 residues. With 0 bases clipped from V and 5 bases from J, the junction kept 12 bases outside the gene matches.

This clone came up a few times. The V gene is TRBV28, the J gene TRBJ1-1; 8 bases match TRBD1. With 7 bases clipped from V and 1 base from J, the junction kept 5 bases outside the gene matches. This CDR3 has 14 amino acids. Germline loops: CDR1 MDHEN, CDR2 SYDVKM. This chain's CDR3 is CASTTGTGNTEAFF. In DNA, the CDR3 is TGTGCCAGCACTACCGGGACAGGGAACACTGAAGCTTTCTTT.

The chain couples TRBV4-1 to TRBJ2-2; 7 nucleotides agree with TRBD1. The germline V gene has CDR1 MGHRA and CDR2 YSYEKL. Germline trimming cut 2 bases from V and 7 bases from J; bases unmatched to any gene: 4. This CDR3 spans 14 amino acids. CDR3 sequence reads: CASSQQTGIGELFF. DNA of the CDR3: TGCGCCAGCAGCCAACAGACAGGGATCGGGGAGCTGTTTTTT.

V gene TRBV30 combines with J gene TRBJ1-2; 10 positions match TRBD1. Germline V gene data show CDR1 as GTSNPN and CDR2 as SVGIG (reference sequence). The CDR3 extends over 16 amino acids. V lost 4 bases and J lost 1; bases outside the gene matches: 9. CDR3 protein: CAWNALGTGVNYGYTF. For the CDR3, the DNA is TGTGCCTGGAATGCTCTCGGGACAGGGGTTAACTATGGCTACACCTTC.

The chain has TRBV6-5 and TRBJ1-2; TRBD1 agrees at 8 bases. The V segment lost 2 bases and the J segment 4 bases; nucleotides outside the gene matches: 6. Per germline, CDR1 MNHEY and CDR2 SVGAGI. This CDR3 is 15 amino acids long. This chain's CDR3 is CASSYTGQAVYGYTF. The CDR3 coding sequence is TGTGCCAGCAGTTACACGGGACAGGCTGTCTATGGCTACACCTTC.

The chain employs TRBV10-2 and TRBJ1-6, with a weak D call TRBD1 (5 bases). Germline lookup yields CDR1 WSHSY and CDR2 SAAADI. The CDR3 extends over 13 amino acids. V lost 6 bases, J lost 8 bases, and 11 bases lay in between. CDR3 in amino acids: CASRVRGDSPLHF. The CDR3 DNA reads TGCGCCAGCAGAGTGCGGGGGGATTCACCCCTCCACTTT.

The chain carries TRBV6-5 and TRBJ2-7; D is uncertain. This CDR3 has 12 amino acids. Germline V gene sequence: CDR1 MNHEY, CDR2 SVGAGI. V lost 5 bases and J lost 5, with 10 bases in between. The CDR3 here is CASSRLGNEQYF. CDR3 in DNA: TGTGCCAGCAGTAGGTTAGGGAACGAGCAGTACTTC.

V and J are TRBV28 and TRBJ2-7; 8 bases fit TRBD2. The CDR3 extends over 16 amino acids. Germline V gives CDR1 MDHEN, CDR2 SYDVKM. Germline trimming cut 4 bases from V and 0 bases from J; bases unmatched to any gene: 8. CDR3: CASSSYGGDLSYEQYF. Here the CDR3 DNA reads TGTGCCAGCAGTTCGTACGGGGGGGACCTCTCCTACGAGCAGTACTTC.

The chain joins TRBV7-2 to TRBJ1-5, with TRBD1 matching 8 bases. The J segment lost 6 bases and the V segment lost 1 base, leaving 2 bases of the junction unmatched. Germline CDR1 is SGHTA and CDR2 is FQGNSA. This CDR3 has 14 residues. The CDR3 sequence: CASSLGTGPQPQHF. Here the CDR3 DNA reads TGTGCCAGCAGCTTAGGGACAGGGCCTCAGCCCCAGCATTTT.

This rearrangement joins TRBV19 to TRBJ2-2; the D gene is possibly TRBD2 (6 bases). From germline, CDR1 is LNHDA and CDR2 SQIVND (reference sequence). This CDR3 contains 15 residues. The V end lost 1 base, the J end lost 5 bases, and 11 bases lay between the germline ends. The CDR3 spells CASSIAVAGTGELFF. In DNA form, the CDR3 reads TGTGCCAGTAGTATAGCGGTGGCGGGGACCGGGGAGCTGTTTTTT.

V usage is TRBV9 and J usage is TRBJ2-3; D not resolved. V was clipped by 6 bases and J by 3 bases, with 11 bases between them. Germline assignment: CDR1 SGDLS and CDR2 YYNGEE. The CDR3 has 13 residues. CDR3 bases: TGTGCCAGCAACCTGATGGGGACAGATACGCAGTATTTT. This translates into CASNLMGTDTQYF.

V usage is TRBV12-3 or TRBV12-4 and J usage is TRBJ2-5, with D possibly TRBD2 on 5 matching bases. Between the trimmed V and J ends, which lost 3 bases and 7 bases, there was a span of 12 bases. This CDR3 is built from 13 residues. CDR3 in amino acids: CASSFSGMGTQYF. As DNA, the CDR3 is TGTGCCAGCAGTTTTTCGGGAATGGGGACCCAGTACTTC.

This clone occurred once. The CDR3 nucleotides are TGTGCCAGCAGCCAAGCCTCCGGGACAGCTAACTATGGCTACACCTTC. It yields the protein CASSQASGTANYGYTF. The V gene is TRBV3-1 (or the pseudogene TRBV3-2), the J gene TRBJ1-2, with 7 nucleotides matching TRBD1. The germline V gene has CDR1 LGHDT and CDR2 YNNKEL (reference sequence). The CDR3 runs 16 residues. The J segment lost 0 bases and the V segment lost 1 base, leaving 5 bases of the junction unmatched.

This rearrangement joins TRBV3-1 (or the pseudogene TRBV3-2) to TRBJ2-1; D unclear. The CDR3 runs to 13 residues. Germline V gene lookup returns CDR1 LGHDT and CDR2 YNNKEL (reference sequence). Trimming shortened V by 2 bases and J by 6 bases, and 8 bases separated the two germline ends. CDR3 coding DNA: TGTGCCAGCAGCCAAAGAGGATCCAATGAGCAGTTCTTC. Its protein is CASSQRGSNEQFF.

The chain links TRBV12-3 or TRBV12-4 to TRBJ2-7, with TRBD1 matching over 7 bases. This CDR3 is 12 amino acids long. After removal of 5 bases from V and 8 bases from J, the junction contained 6 bases not matched to a gene. The DNA for the CDR3 is TGTGCCAGCAGTCGGACAGGAAATAAGCAGTACTTC. It codes for CASSRTGNKQYF.

The gene calls are TRBV18 and TRBJ1-4; the D is unclear. V was shortened by 0 bases and J by 5 bases, with 10 bases between the two germline ends. Per germline, CDR1 KGHSH and CDR2 LQKENI. The CDR3 spans 15 residues. The CDR3: CASSPPLGFNEKLFF. In DNA, the CDR3 is TGTGCCAGCTCACCACCGTTGGGCTTCAATGAAAAACTGTTTTTT.

This clone was counted a single time. The chain recombines TRBV5-1 with TRBJ1-4; D remains ambiguous. Germline lookup yields CDR1 SGHRS and CDR2 YFSETQ. Trimming left V 4 bases short and J 0 bases short, with 10 bases between. The CDR3 has 15 amino acids. For the CDR3, the DNA is TGCGCCAGCAGCAACCGACGGGCAACTAATGAAAAACTGTTTTTT. It is translated as CASSNRRATNEKLFF.

The J gene is TRBJ2-1, the V gene TRBV6-2 or TRBV6-3; the D call may be TRBD1 or TRBD2 (5 bases each). V gave up 5 bases and J gave up 9 bases, with 17 bases separating them. The CDR3 runs 14 residues. Germline V gives CDR1 MNHEY, CDR2 SVGEGT. The CDR3 sequence is CASSRGWGWPEQFF. The DNA of the CDR3 is TGTGCCAGCAGTAGAGGGTGGGGGTGGCCTGAGCAGTTCTTC.

The V gene is TRBV5-1, the J gene TRBJ2-1; no clear D. Looked up from germline, CDR1 is SGHRS and CDR2 is YFSETQ. The CDR3 is 13 residues long. Trimming cost V 0 bases and J 7 bases, with 8 bases left between them. The CDR3 loop reads CASSLGPGNEQFF. Written as DNA, the CDR3 is TGCGCCAGCAGCTTGGGCCCTGGTAATGAGCAGTTCTTC.

The chain combines TRBV27 with TRBJ1-2; perhaps TRBD1 as D (6 bases). Trimming cost V 3 bases and J 7 bases, with 15 bases left between them. CDR1 and CDR2 from the germline V gene are MNHEY and SMNVEV (reference sequence). The CDR3 totals 14 residues. CDR3 loop: CASSFGRGVGGYTF. The CDR3 DNA reads as TGTGCCAGCAGTTTTGGTAGGGGGGTTGGTGGCTACACCTTC.

For the CDR3, the DNA is TGTGCCACCAGCAGAGATTCAGGGCGAGAGGTGGACCAAGAGACCCAGTACTTC. Its protein product is CATSRDSGREVDQETQYF. J is TRBJ2-5 and V is TRBV15; D possibly corresponds to TRBD1 (5 bases). CDR1 is LNHNV and CDR2 is YYDKDF in the germline V gene (reference sequence). This CDR3 spans 18 amino acids. Trimming removed 0 bases at V and 0 bases at J, with 17 bases between. The entire variable domain, with the rest obtained from reference TRBV15 and TRBJ2-5, is as follows: DAMVIQNPRYQVTQFGKPVTLSCSQTLNHNVMYWYQQKSSQAPKLLFHYYDKDFNNEADTPDNFQSRRPNTSFCFLDIRSPGLGDTAMYLCATSRDSGREVDQETQYFGPGTRLLVL.

The rearrangement joins TRBV4-2 to TRBJ1-6; D is unresolved. The CDR3 has 16 amino acids. Germline CDR1 LGHNA, CDR2 YNFKEQ. V was trimmed by 1 base and J by 4 bases, leaving 11 bases between them. CDR3 sequence (DNA): TGTGCCAGCAGCCAAGGTGGAGCACAGTATAATTCACCCCTCCACTTT. Amino acids: CASSQGGAQYNSPLHF.